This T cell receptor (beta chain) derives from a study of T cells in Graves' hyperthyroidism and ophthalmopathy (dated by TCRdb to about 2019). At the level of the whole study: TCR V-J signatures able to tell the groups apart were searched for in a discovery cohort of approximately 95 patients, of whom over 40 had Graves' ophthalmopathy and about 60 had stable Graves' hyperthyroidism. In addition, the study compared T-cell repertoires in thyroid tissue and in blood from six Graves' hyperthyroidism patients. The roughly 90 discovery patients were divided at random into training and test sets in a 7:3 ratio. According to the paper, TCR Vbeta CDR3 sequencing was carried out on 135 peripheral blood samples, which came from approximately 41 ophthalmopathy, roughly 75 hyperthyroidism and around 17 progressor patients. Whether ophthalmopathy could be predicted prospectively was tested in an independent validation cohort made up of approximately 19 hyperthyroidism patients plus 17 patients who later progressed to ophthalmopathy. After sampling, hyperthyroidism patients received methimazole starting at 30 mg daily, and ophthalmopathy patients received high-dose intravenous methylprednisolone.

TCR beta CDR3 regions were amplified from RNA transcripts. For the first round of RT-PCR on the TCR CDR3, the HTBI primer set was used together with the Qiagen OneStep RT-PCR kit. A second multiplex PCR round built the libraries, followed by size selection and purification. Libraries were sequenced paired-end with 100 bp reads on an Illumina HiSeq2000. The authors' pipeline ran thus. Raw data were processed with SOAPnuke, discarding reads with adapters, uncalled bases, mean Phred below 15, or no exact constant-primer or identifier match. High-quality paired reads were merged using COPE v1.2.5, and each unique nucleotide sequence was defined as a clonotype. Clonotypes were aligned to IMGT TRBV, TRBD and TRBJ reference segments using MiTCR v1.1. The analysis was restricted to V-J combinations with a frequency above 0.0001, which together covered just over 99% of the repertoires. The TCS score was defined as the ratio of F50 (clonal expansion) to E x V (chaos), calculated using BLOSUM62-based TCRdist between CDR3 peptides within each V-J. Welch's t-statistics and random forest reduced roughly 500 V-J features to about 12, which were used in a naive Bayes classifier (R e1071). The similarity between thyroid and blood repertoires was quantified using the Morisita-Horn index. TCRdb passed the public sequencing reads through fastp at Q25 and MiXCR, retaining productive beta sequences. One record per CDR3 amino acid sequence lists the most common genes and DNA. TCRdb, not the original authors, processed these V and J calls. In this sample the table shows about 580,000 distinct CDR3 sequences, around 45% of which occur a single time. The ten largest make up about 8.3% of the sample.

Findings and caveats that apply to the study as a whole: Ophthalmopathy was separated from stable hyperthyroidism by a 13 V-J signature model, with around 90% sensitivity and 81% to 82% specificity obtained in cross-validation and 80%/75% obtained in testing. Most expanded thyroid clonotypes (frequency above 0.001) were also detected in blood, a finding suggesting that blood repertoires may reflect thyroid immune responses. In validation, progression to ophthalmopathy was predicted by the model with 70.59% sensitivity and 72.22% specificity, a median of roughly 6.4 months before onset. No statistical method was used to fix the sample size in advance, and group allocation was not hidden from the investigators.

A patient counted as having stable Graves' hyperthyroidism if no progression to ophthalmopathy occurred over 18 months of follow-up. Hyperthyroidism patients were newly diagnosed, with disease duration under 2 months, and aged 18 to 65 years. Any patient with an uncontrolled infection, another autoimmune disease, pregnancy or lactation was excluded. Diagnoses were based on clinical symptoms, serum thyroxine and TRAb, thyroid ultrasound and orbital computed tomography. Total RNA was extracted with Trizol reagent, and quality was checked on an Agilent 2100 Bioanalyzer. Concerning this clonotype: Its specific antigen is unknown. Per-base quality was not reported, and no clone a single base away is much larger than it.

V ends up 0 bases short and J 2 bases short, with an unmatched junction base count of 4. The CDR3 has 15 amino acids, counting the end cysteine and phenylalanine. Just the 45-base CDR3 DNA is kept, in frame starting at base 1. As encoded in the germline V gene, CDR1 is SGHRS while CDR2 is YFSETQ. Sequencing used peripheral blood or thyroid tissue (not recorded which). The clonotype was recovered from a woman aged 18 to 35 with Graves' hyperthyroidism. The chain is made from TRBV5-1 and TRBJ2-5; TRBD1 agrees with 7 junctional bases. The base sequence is TGCGCCAGCAGCTTGGAGGGGGCCCCACAAGAGACCCAGTACTTC. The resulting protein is CASSLEGAPQETQYF.